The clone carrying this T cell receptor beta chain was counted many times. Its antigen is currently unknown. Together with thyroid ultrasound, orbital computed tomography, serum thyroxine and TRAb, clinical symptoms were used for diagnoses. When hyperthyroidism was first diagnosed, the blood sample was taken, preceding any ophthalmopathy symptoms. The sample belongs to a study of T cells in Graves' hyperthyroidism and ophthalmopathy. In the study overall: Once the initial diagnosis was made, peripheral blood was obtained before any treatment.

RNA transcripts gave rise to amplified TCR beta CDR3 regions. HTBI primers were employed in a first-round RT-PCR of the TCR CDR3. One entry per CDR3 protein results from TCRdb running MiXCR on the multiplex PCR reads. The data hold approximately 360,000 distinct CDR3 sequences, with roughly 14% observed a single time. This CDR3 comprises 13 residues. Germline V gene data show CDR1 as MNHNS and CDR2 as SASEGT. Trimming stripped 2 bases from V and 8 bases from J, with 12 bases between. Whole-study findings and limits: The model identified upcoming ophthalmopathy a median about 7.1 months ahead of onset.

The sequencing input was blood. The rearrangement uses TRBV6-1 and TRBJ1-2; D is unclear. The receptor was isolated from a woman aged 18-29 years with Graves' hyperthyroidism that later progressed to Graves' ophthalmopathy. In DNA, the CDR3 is TGTGCCAGCAGTGAATTTTTTCGGCCCGGCTACACCTTC. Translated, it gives CASSEFFRPGYTF.